A single sample is the source of the 6 T cell receptor beta chains below, sequenced in a study of blood T cell repertoires in COVID-19. Sequencing used immunoSEQ multiplex PCR; TCRdb keeps in-frame clones, though not all of them. The table has around 210,000 clones, roughly four fifths seen once; the top ten hold approximately 8%. The sequenced sample was peripheral blood. The source is a woman older than 75 with COVID-19, enrolled during active disease.

The chain links TRBV7-2 to TRBJ2-1; no reliable D call. From germline, CDR1 is SGHTA and CDR2 FQGNSA. V was cut by 2 bases and J by 0 bases, with 8 bases left in between. The CDR3 is 15 amino acids. The CDR3 spells CASSLRVSSYNEQFF. DNA for the CDR3: TGTGCCAGCAGCTTACGCGTTAGCTCCTACAATGAGCAGTTCTTC.

As regards this clone: A read error may produce the germline difference seen at one junction end. This chain connects TRBV7-2 to TRBJ1-1; 7 nucleotides agree with TRBD1. Germline loops: CDR1 SGHTA, CDR2 FQGNSA. The CDR3 consists of 12 residues. CDR3: CASSLAARGILF. The CDR3 bases are TGTGCCAGCAGCTTAGCGGCCAGGGGGATACTCTTT.

The chain is built from TRBV5-1 and TRBJ2-1; D uncertain. Germline V gene sequence: CDR1 SGHRS, CDR2 YFSETQ. The CDR3 has 14 amino acids. With 0 bases removed from V and 6 bases from J, the gap between germline ends came to 10 bases. The CDR3 DNA reads TGCGCCAGCAGCTTGGATTGGGCCGGCAATGAGCAGTTCTTC. Protein product: CASSLDWAGNEQFF.

The V gene is TRBV5-4, the J gene TRBJ2-3; 8 nucleotides line up with TRBD2. The CDR3 runs 15 residues. V lost 3 bases to trimming and J lost 0 bases; unmatched junction nucleotides: 3. Germline CDR1 SGHNT, CDR2 YYREEE (reference sequence). The CDR3 sequence is CASSSSSGSTDTQYF. Written as DNA, the CDR3 is TGTGCCAGCAGCTCCTCTAGCGGGAGCACAGATACGCAGTATTTT.

V usage is TRBV7-6 and J usage is TRBJ2-5; tentatively, D is TRBD2 (6 bases). V lost 4 bases and J 5 bases, leaving 11 bases between the germline ends. The CDR3 consists of 13 residues. Germline CDR1 reads SGHVS; CDR2 reads FNYEAQ. CDR3 bases: TGTGCCAGCAGCTCCTGGGGGGAGGAGACCCAGTACTTC. Translated: CASSSWGEETQYF.

The chain recombines TRBV5-1 with TRBJ1-1, with no clear D. The CDR3 is 14 residues long. V gave up 5 bases and J gave up 0 bases, with 11 bases separating them. Germline V CDR1 and CDR2: SGHRS, YFSETQ. In DNA form, the CDR3 reads TGCGCCAGCAGGTTAGACACGATGAACACTGAAGCTTTCTTT. This translates into CASRLDTMNTEAFF.